These T cell receptor beta chains were read from a single sample in a study of cytomegalovirus exposure and HLA in healthy donors. This table comes from immunoSEQ multiplex PCR, and its TCRdb copy is limited to in-frame clones, with some not included. The sample has tens of thousands of clones, 97% seen once. Material for sequencing was PBMCs. Source of these receptors: a man aged 25-45 years in good health and CMV-seropositive. Each CDR3 is given with its conserved first and last residue. The D gene is left open where the match is weak. Not every row has a clone size; where given, it reads once, few, many or a size class.

clone_size	v_call	d_call	j_call	cdr3_aa	cdr3_nt
once	TRBV6-5	TRBD1	TRBJ1-2	CASSYTAGTAYGYTF	TGTGCCAGCAGTTACACAGCCGGGACAGCTTATGGCTACACCTTC
once	TRBV6-5	NA	TRBJ2-7	CASSPRGLVSYEQYF	TGTGCCAGCAGCCCCCGGGGTCTAGTGTCCTACGAGCAGTACTTC
NA	TRBV7-2	TRBD1	TRBJ2-7	CASKRTTGGLSYEQYF	TGTGCCAGCAAACGGACTACAGGGGGCCTTAGCTACGAGCAGTACTTC
NA	TRBV28	TRBD1	TRBJ1-1	CASSFGGTGETEAFF	TGTGCCAGCAGTTTCGGCGGGACAGGGGAGACTGAAGCTTTCTTT
NA	TRBV25-1	NA	TRBJ2-1	CASSEMGAYNEQFF	TGTGCCAGCAGTGAAATGGGGGCTTACAATGAGCAGTTCTTC
NA	TRBV6-5	TRBD2	TRBJ2-3	CASSYVAGLHTDTQYF	TGTGCCAGCAGTTACGTAGCGGGACTCCACACAGATACGCAGTATTTT
NA	TRBV29-1	TRBD1	TRBJ2-2	CSAGTGRTGELFF	TGCAGCGCCGGGACAGGGAGGACCGGGGAGCTGTTTTTT
NA	TRBV4-3	TRBD2	TRBJ2-2	CASSQEGGLAGITGELFF	TGCGCCAGCAGCCAAGAGGGGGGACTAGCGGGGATCACCGGGGAGCTGTTTTTT
NA	TRBV5-1	TRBD1	TRBJ2-2	CASSLSFRDRVTGELFF	TGCGCCAGCAGCTTGTCGTTCCGGGACAGGGTCACCGGGGAGCTGTTTTTT
NA	TRBV6-5	NA	TRBJ1-5	CASSYDSYQPQHF	TGTGCCAGCAGTTACGACAGTTATCAGCCCCAGCATTTT
NA	TRBV29-1	NA	TRBJ2-3	CSVEGPDSYTDTQYF	TGCAGCGTTGAAGGCCCAGACTCCTATACAGATACGCAGTATTTT
NA	TRBV18	NA	TRBJ2-7	CASSPPGSLAVYEQYF	TGTGCCAGCTCACCACCGGGGAGCTTAGCTGTGTACGAGCAGTACTTC
NA	TRBV5-1	TRBD2	TRBJ2-1	CASSPGLAGYNEQFF	TGCGCCAGCAGCCCGGGACTAGCGGGCTACAATGAGCAGTTCTTC
NA	TRBV18	NA	TRBJ2-7	CASSPTGSSYEQYF	TGTGCCAGCTCCCCGACCGGGAGCTCCTACGAGCAGTACTTC
NA	TRBV2	TRBD1	TRBJ1-1	CASSEAIWTGMNTEAFF	TGTGCCAGCAGTGAAGCGATCTGGACAGGGATGAACACTGAAGCTTTCTTT
NA	TRBV9	TRBD2	TRBJ2-7	CASSRSGIVYEQYF	TGTGCCAGCAGCCGTAGCGGGATAGTGTACGAGCAGTACTTC
NA	TRBV27	NA	TRBJ2-7	CASRVLGSGNSYEQYF	TGTGCCAGCAGGGTCCTTGGTAGCGGAAACTCCTACGAGCAGTACTTC
NA	TRBV27	TRBD2	TRBJ2-3	CASSPTLGLARTTQYF	TGTGCCAGCAGCCCTACCCTGGGACTAGCCCGCACTACGCAGTATTTT
NA	TRBV2	NA	TRBJ2-5	CASSSQGQETQYF	TGTGCCAGCAGTTCGCAGGGTCAAGAGACCCAGTACTTC